The TCR beta chain described here comes from a study of blood T cells in healthy people across ages. The germline V gene has CDR1 MDHEN and CDR2 SYDVKM. This CDR3 region has 14 residues. The V gene lost 5 bases and the J gene lost 11 bases, with 21 bases spanning the gap. PCR was performed a second time for 7 to 11 cycles using a sample-barcoded 5' primer and a J-beta primer mix. Each cDNA molecule carried a tag from a template-switch adaptor that contained 12 random nucleotides. TCRdb reprocessed the 5' RACE reads with MiXCR, giving one entry per CDR3 protein. The profile shows roughly 800,000 distinct CDR3 sequences, roughly 60% of them singletons. Peripheral blood samples of roughly 9.8 milliliters were drawn from each donor.

The sequenced material came from blood. The source is a man younger than 40 in good health. This sequence joins TRBV28 and TRBJ2-5; D possibly corresponds to TRBD1 (6 bases). CDR3 in amino acids: CASSLPTGPSEQYF. The DNA for the CDR3 is TGTGCCAGCAGTCTCCCAACAGGGCCAAGTGAGCAGTACTTC.